The 17 T cell receptor beta chains presented below share a single source sample, sequenced in a study of molecular identifiers for immune sequencing clone quantification. TCRdb reanalysed the PCR reads using MiXCR and keeps one entry per CDR3 protein. The repertoire consists of about 640,000 distinct CDR3 sequences, with 15% to 20% occurring once and the leading ten covering 0.85%. Sequenced material: naive CD8+ T cells from blood, with Jurkat cell RNA spiked in. The subset denotes: FACS-sorted CD8+CD4-CCR7+CD45RA+ naive T cells. Source of these receptors: a human donor in good health. Some libraries in this study had Jurkat cell RNA spiked in.

This clonotype showed up just a few times. The V call is TRBV19, the J call TRBJ1-1, with D hard to call. CDR1 is LNHDA, CDR2 SQIVND, per germline (reference sequence). The V end was cut by 3 bases, the J end by 8 bases, with 4 bases between. The length of the CDR3 is 10 residues. The CDR3 bases are TGTGCCAGTAGTATGGGCGAAGCTTTCTTT. Amino acids: CASSMGEAFF.

Many counts were recorded for this clonotype. The chain recombines TRBV6-2 or TRBV6-3 with TRBJ2-7; 7 bases are a match to TRBD1. The CDR3 loop spans 14 amino acids. Trimming removed 2 bases from V and 3 bases from J; junction bases left unmatched: 4. Germline V gene data show CDR1 as MNHEY and CDR2 as SVGEGT. The CDR3 sequence is CASSYGTVYYEQYF. CDR3 sequence (DNA): TGTGCCAGCAGTTACGGGACAGTTTACTACGAGCAGTACTTC.

The sample holds many counts of this clonotype. The chain combines TRBV7-9 with TRBJ2-7, with D tentatively TRBD1 or TRBD2 (5 bases each). Per germline, CDR1 SEHNR and CDR2 FQNEAQ (reference sequence). There are 14 residues in the CDR3. Trimming took off 4 bases at V and 2 bases at J, with 12 bases between the two ends. CDR3 sequence: CASSSGPSPYEQYF. In DNA, the CDR3 is TGTGCCAGCAGCTCGGGACCAAGCCCCTACGAGCAGTACTTC.

Many counts were recorded for this clonotype. The rearrangement joins TRBV27 to TRBJ2-7, with D tentatively TRBD2 (5 bases). CDR1 and CDR2 from the germline V gene are MNHEY and SMNVEV (reference sequence). Deletions cut 9 bases from V and 0 bases from J, with 9 bases between. The CDR3 runs 12 residues. The chain's CDR3 is CASGLSSYEQYF. The CDR3 nucleotides read TGTGCCAGTGGACTGAGCTCCTACGAGCAGTACTTC.

This clonotype was observed at least ten times. The chain carries TRBV27 and TRBJ2-2; D remains ambiguous. Germline V gene sequence: CDR1 MNHEY, CDR2 SMNVEV (reference sequence). The germline V and J ends were trimmed by 1 base and 5 bases, with 5 bases remaining between them. The CDR3 spans 13 residues. CDR3 nucleotides: TGTGCCAGCAGTTTATATGGGACCGGGGAGCTGTTTTTT. This encodes CASSLYGTGELFF.

This clonotype was seen ten or more times. The V and J genes are TRBV7-6 and TRBJ2-7, with no clear D. Trimming cost V 8 bases and J 6 bases, with 20 bases left between them. Germline lookup yields CDR1 SGHVS and CDR2 FNYEAQ. The length of the CDR3 is 14 residues. CDR3 region: CASQAGPVLGEQYF. Written as DNA, the CDR3 is TGTGCCAGCCAGGCCGGCCCGGTGTTAGGCGAGCAGTACTTC.

Of note for this clonotype: With a much larger clone just one base away, this may be a read error. The chain couples TRBV12-3 or TRBV12-4 to TRBJ1-4; D is undetermined. CDR3 length equals 13 residues. The CDR3 is CATRNATNEKPFF. In DNA, the CDR3 is TGTGCCACCAGAAATGCAACTAATGAAAAACCGTTTTTT.

This clonotype came up many times. V is TRBV11-1 and J is TRBJ2-2, with a weak D call TRBD2 (5 bases). Deletions cut 1 base from V and 4 bases from J, with 7 bases between. Germline assignment: CDR1 SGHAT and CDR2 FQDESV (reference sequence). The CDR3 loop spans 14 amino acids. Here the CDR3 DNA reads TGTGCCAGCAGCTTAGTAACTAGCACCGGGGAGCTGTTTTTT. Residues: CASSLVTSTGELFF.

This clonotype was seen repeatedly, ten times or more. V usage is TRBV7-2 and J usage is TRBJ2-1, with D unclear. The CDR3 is 14 amino acids. V lost 1 base and J 5 bases, leaving 9 bases between the germline ends. Germline CDR1 is SGHTA and CDR2 is FQGNSA. CDR3: CASSLVPDDNEQFF. The CDR3 coding sequence is TGTGCCAGCAGCTTAGTTCCCGACGACAATGAGCAGTTCTTC.

Written as DNA, the CDR3 is TGTGCCAGCAGCCAAGGTAGCTCCGGGCTTAAAGATTACGAGCAGTACTTC. The encoded protein is CASSQGSSGLKDYEQYF. This chain joins TRBV14 and TRBJ2-7, with D unclear. The CDR3 has 17 residues. Germline V CDR1 and CDR2: SGHDN, FVKESK. V was shortened by 1 base and J by 4 bases, with 20 bases between the two germline ends.

The chain carries TRBV7-9 and TRBJ2-5; 7 nucleotides line up with TRBD2. J lost 5 bases, V lost 7 bases, and 16 bases had no gene match. The germline V gene encodes CDR1 SEHNR and CDR2 FQNEAQ (reference sequence). The CDR3 is 16 residues long. The CDR3 DNA is TGTGCCAGCATTCTAGCGGTTACAGGTGGAGGGGAGACCCAGTACTTC. It encodes CASILAVTGGGETQYF.

This clonotype was observed at least ten times. This rearrangement joins TRBV6-1 to TRBJ2-3; D gene ambiguous. V was cut by 2 bases and J by 0 bases, with 12 bases left in between. The length of the CDR3 is 16 residues. Germline CDR1 reads MNHNS; CDR2 reads SASEGT. CDR3 DNA sequence: TGTGCCAGCAGTGAATTAATAGCCGCTAGCACAGATACGCAGTATTTT. Residues: CASSELIAASTDTQYF.

This clonotype occurred many times. CDR3: CASSPTPGQGKETQYF. CDR3 DNA: TGTGCCAGCAGCCCTACCCCGGGACAGGGAAAAGAGACCCAGTACTTC. The chain joins TRBV7-9 to TRBJ2-5; TRBD1 agrees at 9 bases. The J segment lost 3 bases and the V segment lost 5 bases, leaving 10 bases of the junction unmatched. This CDR3 contains 16 residues. Germline lookup yields CDR1 SEHNR and CDR2 FQNEAQ (reference sequence).

The chain carries TRBV20-1 and TRBJ2-7; D not certain. The length of the CDR3 is 13 residues. With 3 bases removed from V and 5 bases from J, the gap between germline ends came to 14 bases. The V gene's germline CDR1 is DFQATT and CDR2 SNEGSKA (reference sequence). CDR3 sequence: CSARDPSHHEQYF. For the CDR3, the DNA is TGCAGTGCTAGGGACCCCAGCCACCACGAGCAGTACTTC.

This clonotype has at least ten counts. The CDR3 DNA sequence: TGTGCCAGCAGTTACGGCCGGGACAGCCCATCCTACGAGCAGTACTTC. Amino acid sequence: CASSYGRDSPSYEQYF. This chain uses TRBV6-5 with TRBJ2-7; TRBD1 matches at 7 bases. The CDR3 covers 16 residues. CDR1 MNHEY and CDR2 SVGAGI come from the germline V gene. Trimming at V came to 2 bases and at J to 1 base, leaving 8 bases not matched to a gene.

This clonotype came up many times. The V gene is TRBV7-9, the J gene TRBJ1-5; unclear D gene. The CDR3 length is 17 residues. The V end was cut by 3 bases, the J end by 5 bases, with 20 bases between. Looked up from germline, CDR1 is SEHNR and CDR2 is FQNEAQ (reference sequence). CDR3 in DNA: TGTGCCAGCAGCTTCTACTCAGGAGTTAGCGCCTATCAGCCCCAGCATTTT. This encodes CASSFYSGVSAYQPQHF.

This clonotype was counted only a few times. This chain joins TRBV6-1 and TRBJ2-1; D is unresolved. This CDR3 has 15 residues. Germline CDR1 and CDR2: MNHNS and SASEGT. The V gene lost 2 bases and the J gene lost 2 bases, with 10 bases spanning the gap. Written as DNA, the CDR3 is TGTGCCAGCAGTGAACCGGACGAGGCCTACAATGAGCAGTTCTTC. Its translation is CASSEPDEAYNEQFF.